This T cell receptor beta chain derives from a study of siplizumab effects on memory and regulatory T cells. Every sample had approximately 100,000 of its TCR templates assayed. Only in-frame clones appear in the TCRdb table, and some are missing; sequencing was by immunoSEQ multiplex PCR. This table has about 87,000 clones, nearly 95% appearing once. Germline V gene data show CDR1 as SGHVS and CDR2 as FQNEAQ. V lost 0 bases to trimming and J lost 12 bases, with 15 bases between them. The CDR3 contains 13 residues. The material sequenced was non-Treg CD4+ T cells sorted from blood. This TCR derives from a human donor in good health. The rearrangement joins TRBV7-8 to TRBJ2-7; D not certain. The chain's CDR3 is CASSLAPALARYF. The CDR3 coding sequence is TGTGCCAGCAGCTTAGCGCCGGCACTCGCGCGGTACTTC.